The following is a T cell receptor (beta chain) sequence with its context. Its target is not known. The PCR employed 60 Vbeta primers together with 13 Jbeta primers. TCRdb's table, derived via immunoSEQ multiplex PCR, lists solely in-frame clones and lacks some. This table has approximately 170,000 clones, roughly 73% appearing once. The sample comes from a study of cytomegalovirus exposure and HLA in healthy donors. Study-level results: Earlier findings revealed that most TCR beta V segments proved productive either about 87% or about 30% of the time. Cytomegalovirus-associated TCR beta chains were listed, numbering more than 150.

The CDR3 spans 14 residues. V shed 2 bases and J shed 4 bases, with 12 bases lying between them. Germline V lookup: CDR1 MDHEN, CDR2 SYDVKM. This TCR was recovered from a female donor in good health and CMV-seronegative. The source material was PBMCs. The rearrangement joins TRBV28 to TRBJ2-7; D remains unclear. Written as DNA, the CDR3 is TGTGCCAGCAGTTTAGGGCCCAGGCTGTACGAGCAGTACTTC. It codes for CASSLGPRLYEQYF.